The 27 T cell receptor beta chains presented below share a single source sample, sequenced in a study of cytomegalovirus exposure and HLA in healthy donors. This PCR relied on a set of 60 Vbeta primers and 13 Jbeta primers. Using immunoSEQ multiplex PCR, the repertoire was profiled, and TCRdb retains in-frame clones only, with some absent. The data hold about 120,000 clones, with around 86% observed a single time. Sequences were obtained from PBMCs. The origin of the receptors is a woman aged 40-49 years in good health and CMV-seronegative.

The chain carries TRBV27 and TRBJ2-7; 9 nucleotides agree with TRBD1. This CDR3 region has 16 residues. Germline loops: CDR1 MNHEY, CDR2 SMNVEV (reference sequence). V gave up 6 bases and J gave up 1 base; unmatched junction bases: 10. In DNA, the CDR3 is TGTGCCAGCAGCGCGGGACAGGGTGTATCATCCTACGAGCAGTACTTC. The encoded protein is CASSAGQGVSSYEQYF.

The V call is TRBV7-9, the J call TRBJ1-2, with D perhaps TRBD1 (5 bases). V was shortened by 5 bases and J by 4 bases, with 14 bases between the two germline ends. This CDR3 comprises 14 residues. Germline V gene sequence: CDR1 SEHNR, CDR2 FQNEAQ (reference sequence). CDR3: CASSLTTASYGYTF. CDR3 sequence (DNA): TGTGCCAGCAGCCTCACGACAGCGAGCTATGGCTACACCTTC.

This clone has just a few counts. The gene calls are TRBV30 and TRBJ1-2, with 7 bases aligning to TRBD1. Germline assignment: CDR1 GTSNPN and CDR2 SVGIG (reference sequence). CDR3 length: 12 amino acids. J was trimmed by 14 bases and V by 8 bases; bases with no gene match: 17. In DNA form, the CDR3 reads TGTGCCGGCCAGAGGGACAGCGGTCTCCTTACCTTC. Its protein product is CAGQRDSGLLTF. The full variable domain, rest sourced from reference TRBV30 and TRBJ1-2, is SQTIHQWPATLVQPVGSPLSLECTVEGTSNPNLYWYRQAAGRGLQLLFYSVGIGQISSEVPQNLSASRPQDRQFILSSKKLLLSDSGFYLCAGQRDSGLLTFGSGTRLTVV.

Comment on this clone: The same CDR3 also results from other DNA sequences found in this sample. The V call is TRBV7-9, the J call TRBJ2-7, with 8 bases identical to TRBD1. Germline V gene lookup returns CDR1 SEHNR and CDR2 FQNEAQ (reference sequence). V was clipped by 4 bases and J by 5 bases; unmatched bases: 7. The CDR3 runs to 14 residues. The CDR3 DNA is TGTGCCAGCAGCTCGGGACAGGCGAACGACGAGCAGTACTTC. This encodes CASSSGQANDEQYF.

This chain joins TRBV4-3 and TRBJ2-3; D uncertain. In germline, CDR1 is LGHNA, CDR2 YSLEER. The length of the CDR3 is 15 residues. Trimming stripped 4 bases from V and 4 bases from J, with 15 bases between. CDR3 sequence reads: CASSPSTGVADTQYF. DNA of the CDR3: TGCGCCAGCAGCCCCTCTACCGGAGTTGCAGATACGCAGTATTTT.

This clone was seen more than once but under ten times. This chain links TRBV4-1 with TRBJ2-7, with 12 bases fitting TRBD2. The CDR3 runs 17 residues. With 3 bases clipped from V and 0 bases from J, the junction kept 6 bases outside the gene matches. Germline V gene data show CDR1 as MGHRA and CDR2 as YSYEKL. CDR3 sequence reads: CASSQEGLAGSSYEQYF. The CDR3 bases are TGCGCCAGCAGCCAGGAAGGACTAGCGGGGAGCTCCTACGAGCAGTACTTC.

V and J are TRBV6-1 and TRBJ1-2; 7 bases align to TRBD1. The ends lost 6 bases at V and 3 bases at J; junction bases unmatched: 4. CDR3 length: 13 residues. Germline assignment: CDR1 MNHNS and CDR2 SASEGT. The CDR3 region is CASRDTGDYGYTF. The CDR3 bases are TGTGCCAGCAGGGACACAGGGGACTATGGCTACACCTTC.

DNA of the CDR3: TGTGCCAGCAGTGAAGCGGGACTAGCTTCCTACGAGCAGTACTTC. Translating gives CASSEAGLASYEQYF. The gene calls are TRBV2 and TRBJ2-7, with TRBD2 identical over 9 bases. The CDR3 length is 15 residues. The V segment lost 0 bases and the J segment 1 base; nucleotides outside the gene matches: 1. Germline V gives CDR1 SNHLY, CDR2 FYNNEI.

The chain recombines TRBV19 with TRBJ1-2; possible D gene TRBD1, 5 bases. The CDR3 length is 15 residues. CDR1 is LNHDA, CDR2 SQIVND, per germline (reference sequence). The germline V and J ends were trimmed by 4 bases and 2 bases, with 14 bases remaining between them. The chain's CDR3 is CASSRRQQTNYGYTF. The CDR3 DNA follows: TGTGCCAGTAGTAGGAGACAGCAGACCAACTATGGCTACACCTTC.

This chain links TRBV15 with TRBJ1-2; TRBD1 aligns across 7 bases. Germline lookup yields CDR1 LNHNV and CDR2 YYDKDF (reference sequence). CDR3 size: 14 residues. The V and J ends lost 4 bases and 8 bases, in that order; junction bases with no gene match: 10. CDR3 sequence: CATSTRDSSLGYTF. The CDR3 nucleotides are TGTGCCACCAGCACTAGGGACAGTAGCTTAGGCTACACCTTC. The full variable domain, its missing parts supplied by reference TRBV15 and TRBJ1-2, is DAMVIQNPRYQVTQFGKPVTLSCSQTLNHNVMYWYQQKSSQAPKLLFHYYDKDFNNEADTPDNFQSRRPNTSFCFLDIRSPGLGDTAMYLCATSTRDSSLGYTFGSGTRLTVV.

The table lists this clone with a few counts. This chain uses TRBV7-6 with TRBJ2-2; possible D gene TRBD2, 6 bases. Germline values: CDR1 SGHVS, CDR2 FNYEAQ. Deletions cut 5 bases from V and 1 base from J, with 11 bases between. CDR3 length: 15 residues. The CDR3 DNA reads as TGTGCCAGCAGCCCAGGACTAATGAACACCGGGGAGCTGTTTTTT. Amino acids: CASSPGLMNTGELFF.

J is TRBJ1-1 and V is TRBV10-1, with 7 nucleotides matching TRBD1. The CDR3 length is 14 residues. Germline lookup yields CDR1 WNHNN and CDR2 SYGVQD (reference sequence). The V and J ends lost 6 bases and 0 bases, in that order; junction bases with no gene match: 4. The CDR3 here is CASSVGQMNTEAFF. The CDR3 DNA sequence: TGCGCCAGCAGCGTGGGACAGATGAACACTGAAGCTTTCTTT.

This sequence joins TRBV11-2 and TRBJ2-7; D gene ambiguous. V lost 8 bases to trimming and J lost 5 bases, with 10 bases between them. The CDR3 is 11 residues long. Germline CDR1 is SGHAT and CDR2 is FQNNGV. CDR3 sequence reads: CASGILNEQYF. The CDR3 coding sequence is TGTGCCAGCGGTATCCTAAACGAGCAGTACTTC.

This clone was seen just once. The chain uses TRBV6-1 and TRBJ1-2; the D gene is possibly TRBD1 (5 bases). Germline assignment: CDR1 MNHNS and CDR2 SASEGT. The CDR3 totals 14 residues. The V gene lost 7 bases and the J gene lost 8 bases, with 20 bases spanning the gap. Here the CDR3 DNA reads TGTGCCAGCAAGCCTCGGGGGACCCTCGAGGGCTACACCTTC. It specifies CASKPRGTLEGYTF.

The rearrangement joins TRBV7-2 to TRBJ1-1; D remains unclear. The V and J ends lost 5 bases and 5 bases respectively, with 15 bases between them. Germline CDR1 and CDR2: SGHTA and FQGNSA. The CDR3 runs 14 residues. The CDR3 bases are TGTGCCAGCAGCCAACAGCCTCGAACAACTGAAGCTTTCTTT. It is translated as CASSQQPRTTEAFF. Complete variable domain (other parts from reference TRBV7-2 and TRBJ1-1): GAGVSQSPSNKVTEKGKDVELRCDPISGHTALYWYRQSLGQGLEFLIYFQGNSAPDKSGLPSDRFSAERTGGSVSTLTIQRTQQEDSAVYLCASSQQPRTTEAFFGQGTRLTVV.

This chain connects TRBV5-1 to TRBJ2-3, with 11 bases aligning to TRBD2. V was pared by 5 bases and J by 4 bases, with 9 bases of the junction left unmatched. CDR3 length equals 16 residues. Germline CDR1 and CDR2: SGHRS and YFSETQ. The CDR3 DNA sequence: TGCGCCAGCAGTCCCCGGACTAGCGGGCTCGCAGATACGCAGTATTTT. Its protein is CASSPRTSGLADTQYF.

V gene TRBV28 combines with J gene TRBJ2-4; 11 nucleotides line up with TRBD2. The length of the CDR3 is 17 residues. The V gene end was trimmed by 5 bases and the J gene end by 6 bases; junction bases not matched to a gene: 12. Per the germline V gene, CDR1 is MDHEN and CDR2 is SYDVKM. CDR3 region: CASSPGVAGGPGNIQYF. The CDR3 nucleotides are TGTGCCAGCAGTCCCGGGGTAGCGGGAGGGCCTGGAAACATTCAGTACTTC.

The V gene is TRBV7-2, the J gene TRBJ2-7; 15 bases line up with TRBD2. Germline V gene sequence: CDR1 SGHTA, CDR2 FQGNSA. The V and J ends lost 6 bases and 5 bases, in that order; junction bases with no gene match: 5. The CDR3 loop spans 15 amino acids. CDR3: CASSRTSGRAHEQYF. DNA for the CDR3: TGTGCCAGCAGTCGGACTAGCGGGAGGGCTCACGAGCAGTACTTC.

This clone has only one observation. In DNA, the CDR3 is TGTGCCAGCAGCGGAGCATTAGAGACCCAGTACTTC. It specifies CASSGALETQYF. The V call is TRBV9, the J call TRBJ2-5; D unresolved. V was shortened by 3 bases and J by 4 bases, with 7 bases between the two germline ends. This CDR3 spans 12 amino acids. Per germline, CDR1 SGDLS and CDR2 YYNGEE.

CDR3: CASSLQELNTEAFF. The CDR3 DNA is TGTGCCAGCAGCCTACAGGAGTTGAACACTGAAGCTTTCTTT. The chain recombines TRBV9 with TRBJ1-1, with a possible D match to TRBD1 (5 bases). Germline V gene sequence: CDR1 SGDLS, CDR2 YYNGEE. The V gene lost 4 bases and the J gene lost 0 bases, with 10 bases spanning the gap. The CDR3 has 14 residues.

This clone occurred a few times. V gene TRBV5-6 combines with J gene TRBJ2-5; 9 nucleotides align to TRBD2. The CDR3 loop spans 17 amino acids. After removal of 0 bases from V and 0 bases from J, the junction contained 6 bases not matched to a gene. The germline V gene has CDR1 SGHDT and CDR2 YYEEEE. CDR3 DNA sequence: TGTGCCAGCAGCTTGGTTTTCCTAGCGGGGAACCAAGAGACCCAGTACTTC. Protein: CASSLVFLAGNQETQYF.

In its sample, this clone was seen a few times. The chain joins TRBV6-4 to TRBJ2-2; perhaps TRBD1 as D (5 bases). The CDR3 has 13 amino acids. Germline CDR1 reads MRHNA; CDR2 reads SNTAGT. Deletions cut 4 bases from V and 2 bases from J, with 5 bases between. This CDR3 reads CASSGTNTGELFF. Written as DNA, the CDR3 is TGTGCCAGCAGTGGGACAAACACCGGGGAGCTGTTTTTT.

This chain connects TRBV5-1 to TRBJ2-6; TRBD2 matches at 9 bases. V lost 4 bases, J lost 0 bases, and 8 bases stayed unmatched. From germline, CDR1 is SGHRS and CDR2 YFSETQ. There are 18 residues in the CDR3. CDR3 sequence reads: CASSVAGGSASGANVLTF. The CDR3 DNA reads TGCGCCAGCAGCGTGGCGGGAGGGAGTGCCTCTGGGGCCAACGTCCTGACTTTC.

The rearrangement links TRBV12-5 to TRBJ1-2; possibly TRBD1 for D (5 bases). This CDR3 has 20 amino acids. Trimming stripped 6 bases from V and 0 bases from J, with 29 bases between. Germline-derived CDR1 and CDR2 are LGHNT and FRNRAP. The CDR3 sequence is CASGRTLSKTDFSPNYGYTF. In DNA, the CDR3 is TGTGCTAGTGGCCGGACCCTCTCTAAGACAGATTTCTCGCCTAACTATGGCTACACCTTC.

This chain's CDR3 is CASSLLVTGSYEQYF. The CDR3 DNA is TGTGCCAGCAGCTTATTGGTGACAGGGTCCTACGAGCAGTACTTC. The V and J genes are TRBV7-2 and TRBJ2-7; TRBD1 matches at 7 bases. This CDR3 comprises 15 residues. Germline CDR1 SGHTA, CDR2 FQGNSA. V was clipped by 2 bases and J by 1 base; unmatched bases: 5.

This clone was found a few times. The J gene is TRBJ1-5, the V gene TRBV7-9; 7 bases are shared with TRBD1. Germline CDR1 SEHNR, CDR2 FQNEAQ (reference sequence). This CDR3 spans 14 amino acids. V lost 2 bases to trimming and J lost 4 bases; unmatched junction nucleotides: 2. The CDR3 DNA reads as TGTGCCAGCAGCTTACAGGGGGAAAATCAGCCCCAGCATTTT. Encoded protein: CASSLQGENQPQHF.

The J gene is TRBJ2-7, the V gene TRBV4-2, with 7 bases aligning to TRBD2. The CDR3 consists of 15 residues. The V gene end was trimmed by 0 bases and the J gene end by 3 bases; junction bases not matched to a gene: 5. Germline CDR1 is LGHNA and CDR2 is YNFKEQ. CDR3 amino acids: CASSQEWGGDYEQYF. DNA of the CDR3: TGTGCCAGCAGCCAAGAGTGGGGGGGAGACTACGAGCAGTACTTC.